A selection of T cell receptor beta chains follows, all from one sample in a study of T cell repertoires in cytomegalovirus infection. The antigens these receptors bind are not known. Using its own MiXCR run on the reads, TCRdb lists one record per CDR3 protein. The sample includes 450,000 to 600,000 distinct CDR3 sequences, approximately 46% of them seen just once. Here the sequenced sample was cultured PBMCs, taken from culture after CMV antigen stimulation. The receptors come from a human donor in good health (CMV status not recorded). Some clones in this sample may be carry-over from other donors' samples. Both conserved end residues are part of each CDR3.

V gene,J gene,CDR3 protein
TRBV6-5,TRBJ2-7,CASTVTSGGGYEQYF
TRBV7-2,TRBJ2-3,CASSPDQVPTQYF
TRBV12-3/TRBV12-4,TRBJ1-5,CASSRTGAPYQPQHF
TRBV10-3,TRBJ2-7,CAISYQGQGSYEQYF
TRBV7-6,TRBJ1-1,CASSPWVGPRNTEAFF
TRBV7-6,TRBJ2-2,CASSLAAATNTGELFF
TRBV20-1,TRBJ1-6,CSARAGQNNSPLHF
TRBV6-2/TRBV6-3,TRBJ1-1,CASSSRGTAMNTEAFF
TRBV4-1,TRBJ2-5,CASSRLQFVQETQYF
TRBV7-2,TRBJ2-7,CASSLQTGEPYEQYF
TRBV7-9,TRBJ2-7,CASSFRPKTGTYEQYF